Listed below are T cell receptor beta chains from one sample, sequenced in a study of beta chain features in type 1 diabetes. Assay: immunoSEQ multiplex PCR; the TCRdb copy retains only in-frame clones and omits some. The table records roughly 140,000 clones, 10% to 13% of them present only once. Input material: central memory CD4+ T cells from blood. These receptors all come from a man younger than 45 with type 1 diabetes. Each CDR3 is given with its conserved first and last residue. Each record gives: clone size, V gene, CDR3 length, D gene, J gene, CDR3 DNA, CDR3 protein. The D gene is left open where the match is weak. Clone size is given for some rows only: seen once, a few or many times, or a class if the clone is expanded.

clone_size: NA
v_call: TRBV9
cdr3_length: 13
d_call: TRBD1
j_call: TRBJ1-2
cdr3_nt: TGTGCCAGCACCCGGGACAGTCGCTATGGCTACACCTTC
cdr3_aa: CASTRDSRYGYTF

clone_size: NA
v_call: TRBV5-1
cdr3_length: 15
d_call: TRBD2
j_call: TRBJ2-2
cdr3_nt: TGCGCCAGCCAAGCGGGGCGGGAGCGGACCGGGGAGCTGTTTTTT
cdr3_aa: CASQAGRERTGELFF

clone_size: few
v_call: TRBV5-4
cdr3_length: 12
d_call: NA
j_call: TRBJ1-1
cdr3_nt: TGTGCCAGCAGCGGGAACAGGGATCAGCCTTTCTTT
cdr3_aa: CASSGNRDQPFF

clone_size: few
v_call: TRBV5-1
cdr3_length: 15
d_call: NA
j_call: TRBJ2-1
cdr3_nt: TGCGCCAGCAGCCTCAGGGATAGCTCCTACAATGAGCAGTTCTTC
cdr3_aa: CASSLRDSSYNEQFF

clone_size: few
v_call: TRBV2
cdr3_length: 11
d_call: NA
j_call: TRBJ2-3
cdr3_nt: TGTGCCGGCAGGCAGGCAGATACGCAGTATTTT
cdr3_aa: CAGRQADTQYF

clone_size: few
v_call: TRBV11-2
cdr3_length: 14
d_call: TRBD1
j_call: TRBJ2-7
cdr3_nt: TGTGCCAGCAGCTTACGACAGGGTACCTACGAGCAGTACTTC
cdr3_aa: CASSLRQGTYEQYF

clone_size: NA
v_call: TRBV27
cdr3_length: 18
d_call: TRBD2
j_call: TRBJ2-7
cdr3_nt: TGTGCCAGCAGTTCATACCAAAAACGCGGGAGGCCTACCTACGAGCAGTACTTC
cdr3_aa: CASSSYQKRGRPTYEQYF

clone_size: few
v_call: TRBV10-3
cdr3_length: 12
d_call: NA
j_call: TRBJ2-5
cdr3_nt: TGTGCCATCAGTGTCCATCAAGAGACCCAGTACTTC
cdr3_aa: CAISVHQETQYF

clone_size: NA
v_call: TRBV6-5
cdr3_length: 16
d_call: TRBD1
j_call: TRBJ1-1
cdr3_nt: TGTGCCAGCAGTTACTCGAGGCCAGGGGGGAACACTGAAGCTTTCTTT
cdr3_aa: CASSYSRPGGNTEAFF

clone_size: NA
v_call: TRBV11-3
cdr3_length: 16
d_call: TRBD2
j_call: TRBJ2-1
cdr3_nt: TGTGCCAGCAGCCTCCATGGGACTAGCGGGAGCGATGAGCAGTTCTTC
cdr3_aa: CASSLHGTSGSDEQFF

clone_size: NA
v_call: TRBV28
cdr3_length: 15
d_call: NA
j_call: TRBJ1-1
cdr3_nt: TGTGCCAGCAGTCCACACGGTAGGGGGAACACTGAAGCTTTCTTT
cdr3_aa: CASSPHGRGNTEAFF

clone_size: few
v_call: TRBV28
cdr3_length: 16
d_call: NA
j_call: TRBJ2-7
cdr3_nt: TGTGCCAGCAGTTTAATTGGAGCGGATTACTCCTACGAGCAGTACTTC
cdr3_aa: CASSLIGADYSYEQYF

clone_size: few
v_call: TRBV25-1
cdr3_length: 15
d_call: NA
j_call: TRBJ2-7
cdr3_nt: TGTGCCAGCAGTGAATTCGGAGGGAGGTTCTACGAGCAGTACTTC
cdr3_aa: CASSEFGGRFYEQYF

clone_size: NA
v_call: TRBV7-8
cdr3_length: 12
d_call: NA
j_call: TRBJ2-7
cdr3_nt: TGTGCCAGCAGCTTAGTTTCAGGCGAGCAGTACTTC
cdr3_aa: CASSLVSGEQYF

clone_size: NA
v_call: TRBV28
cdr3_length: 18
d_call: TRBD1
j_call: TRBJ1-1
cdr3_nt: TGTGCCAGCAGCGGGTCCGGACAGGGGGCTCGTGGAGGCACTGAAGCTTTCTTT
cdr3_aa: CASSGSGQGARGGTEAFF

clone_size: few
v_call: TRBV18
cdr3_length: 14
d_call: TRBD2
j_call: TRBJ2-1
cdr3_nt: TGTGCCAGCTCACCTACGGGAGGGCCGAATGAGCAGTTCTTC
cdr3_aa: CASSPTGGPNEQFF

clone_size: NA
v_call: TRBV15
cdr3_length: 15
d_call: NA
j_call: TRBJ2-3
cdr3_nt: TGTGCCACCAGCAGGGGTGGAGGTACTGTGGATACGCAGTATTTT
cdr3_aa: CATSRGGGTVDTQYF

clone_size: few
v_call: TRBV18
cdr3_length: 16
d_call: NA
j_call: TRBJ2-5
cdr3_nt: TGTGCCAGCTCACCGCAGGGACACCTTACACAAGAGACCCAGTACTTC
cdr3_aa: CASSPQGHLTQETQYF